Below are 7 T cell receptor beta chains sequenced from a single sample in a study of cytomegalovirus exposure and HLA in healthy donors. TCRdb's table, derived via immunoSEQ multiplex PCR, lists solely in-frame clones and lacks some. The sample lists about 140,000 clones; around 84% were seen once. Sequenced input: PBMCs. Receptors originate from a man aged 18 to 30 in good health and CMV-seropositive.

This sequence joins TRBV10-2 and TRBJ1-5, with 9 bases fitting TRBD1. V gave up 4 bases and J gave up 7 bases; unmatched junction bases: 14. Germline assignment: CDR1 WSHSY and CDR2 SAAADI. There are 17 residues in the CDR3. CDR3 sequence reads: CASSGREQGAGLQPQHF. In DNA form, the CDR3 reads TGCGCCAGCAGTGGTAGGGAACAGGGGGCCGGTTTGCAGCCCCAGCATTTT.

To note about this clone: Other DNA sequences from this sample encode an identical CDR3 as well. The chain carries TRBV5-1 and TRBJ1-2; 8 bases agree with TRBD1. In germline, CDR1 is SGHRS, CDR2 YFSETQ. The CDR3 has 14 residues. Trimming took 4 bases from V and 2 from J; bases not matched to a gene: 4. In nucleotides, the CDR3 is TGCGCCAGCAGCCCAGGACAGGGCAACTATGGCTACACCTTC. Translation: CASSPGQGNYGYTF. Filled out from reference TRBV5-1 and TRBJ1-2, the complete variable domain reads KAGVTQTPRYLIKTRGQQVTLSCSPISGHRSVSWYQQTPGQGLQFLFEYFSETQRNKGNFPGRFSGRQFSNSRSEMNVSTLELGDSALYLCASSPGQGNYGYTFGSGTRLTVV.

The chain links TRBV5-1 to TRBJ2-7, with D possibly being TRBD1 (6 bases). This CDR3 has 14 residues. Trimming removed 2 bases from V and 2 bases from J, with 11 bases in between. The germline V gene encodes CDR1 SGHRS and CDR2 YFSETQ. The CDR3 loop is CASSFTTGAYEQYF. CDR3 DNA: TGCGCCAGCAGCTTCACGACAGGAGCCTACGAGCAGTACTTC.

The chain uses TRBV15 and TRBJ1-5; D is possibly TRBD1 (5 bases). Germline CDR1 is LNHNV and CDR2 is YYDKDF (reference sequence). V shed 3 bases and J shed 4 bases, with 13 bases lying between them. The CDR3 is 15 residues long. CDR3 in amino acids: CATSRAAGFNQPQHF. The CDR3 DNA sequence: TGTGCCACCAGCAGGGCTGCAGGGTTTAATCAGCCCCAGCATTTT.

CDR3 nucleotide sequence: TGTGCTCTAGCGGGATACACAGATACGCAGTATTTT. This encodes CALAGYTDTQYF. The rearrangement links TRBV30 to TRBJ2-3, with 9 bases fitting TRBD2. Germline assignment: CDR1 GTSNPN and CDR2 SVGIG (reference sequence). CDR3 length equals 12 residues.

This chain uses TRBV18 with TRBJ1-5; tentative D call: TRBD1 (5 bases). Per germline, CDR1 KGHSH and CDR2 LQKENI. Trimming took 2 bases from V and 0 from J, leaving 8 bases between them. CDR3 length equals 15 residues. CDR3 protein: CASSPGQYSNQPQHF. DNA for the CDR3: TGTGCCAGCTCACCAGGACAATATAGCAATCAGCCCCAGCATTTT.

The chain combines TRBV29-1 with TRBJ2-1; D might be TRBD1 (5 bases). Trimming took off 2 bases at V and 10 bases at J, with 12 bases between the two ends. The CDR3 has 12 residues. Per the germline V gene, CDR1 is SQVTM and CDR2 is ANQGSEA. DNA for the CDR3: TGCAGCGTTGAAAGGGCCAGGGCAGAGCAGTTCTTC. Its protein is CSVERARAEQFF.